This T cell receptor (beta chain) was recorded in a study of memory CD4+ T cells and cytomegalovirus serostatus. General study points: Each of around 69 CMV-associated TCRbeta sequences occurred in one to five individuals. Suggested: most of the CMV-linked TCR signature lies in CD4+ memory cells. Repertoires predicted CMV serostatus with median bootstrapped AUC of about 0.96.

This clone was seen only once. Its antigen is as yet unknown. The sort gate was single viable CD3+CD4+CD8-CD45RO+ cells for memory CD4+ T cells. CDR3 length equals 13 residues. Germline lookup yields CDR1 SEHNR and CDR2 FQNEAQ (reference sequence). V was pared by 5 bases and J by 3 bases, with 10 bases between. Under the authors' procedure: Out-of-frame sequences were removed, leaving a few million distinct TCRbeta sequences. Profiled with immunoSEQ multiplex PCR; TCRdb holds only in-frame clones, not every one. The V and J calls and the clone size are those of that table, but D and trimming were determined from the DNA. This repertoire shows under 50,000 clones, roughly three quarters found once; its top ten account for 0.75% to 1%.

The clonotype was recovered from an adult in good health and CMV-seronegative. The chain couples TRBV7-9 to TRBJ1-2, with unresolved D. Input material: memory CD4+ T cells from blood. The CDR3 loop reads CASSRSGDYGYTF. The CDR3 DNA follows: TGTGCCAGCAGCCGATCCGGGGACTATGGCTACACCTTC.